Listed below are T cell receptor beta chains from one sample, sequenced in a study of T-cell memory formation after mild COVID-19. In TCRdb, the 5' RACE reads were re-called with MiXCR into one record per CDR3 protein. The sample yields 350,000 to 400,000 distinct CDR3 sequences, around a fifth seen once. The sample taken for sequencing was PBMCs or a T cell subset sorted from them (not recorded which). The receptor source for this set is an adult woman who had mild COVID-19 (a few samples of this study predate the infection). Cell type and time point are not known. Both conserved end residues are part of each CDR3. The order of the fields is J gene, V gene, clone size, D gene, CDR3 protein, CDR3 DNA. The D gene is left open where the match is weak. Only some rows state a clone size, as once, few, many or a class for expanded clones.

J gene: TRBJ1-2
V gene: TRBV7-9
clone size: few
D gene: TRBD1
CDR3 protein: CEVGTGTRANYGYTF
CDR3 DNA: TGTGAAGTTGGGACAGGGACTAGAGCTAACTATGGCTACACCTTC

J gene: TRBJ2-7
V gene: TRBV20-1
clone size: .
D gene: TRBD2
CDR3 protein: CSATSLAGTYEQYF
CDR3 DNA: TGCAGTGCTACGAGTCTAGCGGGAACTTACGAGCAGTACTTC

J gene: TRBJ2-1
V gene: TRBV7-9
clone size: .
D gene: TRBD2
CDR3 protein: CASSLEREVPYNEQFF
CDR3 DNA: TGTGCCAGCAGCTTAGAGCGGGAGGTCCCCTACAATGAGCAGTTCTTC

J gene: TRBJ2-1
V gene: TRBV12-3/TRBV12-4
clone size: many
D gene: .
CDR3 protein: CASSRWHEQFF
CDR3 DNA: TGTGCCAGCAGTCGTTGGCATGAGCAGTTCTTC

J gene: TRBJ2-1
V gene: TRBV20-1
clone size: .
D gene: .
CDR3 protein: CSARDRRQNNEQFF
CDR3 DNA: TGCAGTGCTAGAGATCGGAGGCAGAACAATGAGCAGTTCTTC

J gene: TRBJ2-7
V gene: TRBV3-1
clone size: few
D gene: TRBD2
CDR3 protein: CASTRGGSLEQYF
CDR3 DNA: TGTGCCAGCACAAGGGGCGGGAGCCTCGAGCAGTACTTC

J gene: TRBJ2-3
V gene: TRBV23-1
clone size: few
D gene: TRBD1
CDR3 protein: CARTRTGVTDTQYF
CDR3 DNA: TGCGCCAGGACTAGGACAGGGGTCACAGATACGCAGTATTTT

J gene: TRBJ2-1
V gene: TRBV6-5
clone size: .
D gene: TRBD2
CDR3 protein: CASSNLAGLYNEQFF
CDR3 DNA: TGTGCCAGCAGTAATCTAGCGGGGCTTTACAATGAGCAGTTCTTC

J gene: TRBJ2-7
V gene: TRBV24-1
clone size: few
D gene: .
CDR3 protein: CATSAQRAGSYEQYF
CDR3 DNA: TGTGCCACCAGTGCCCAGAGGGCAGGGTCCTACGAGCAGTACTTC

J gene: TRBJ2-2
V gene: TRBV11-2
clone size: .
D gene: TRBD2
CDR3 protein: CASSYSGGRTGELFF
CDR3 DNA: TGTGCCAGCAGCTATAGCGGGGGGCGCACCGGGGAGCTGTTTTTT

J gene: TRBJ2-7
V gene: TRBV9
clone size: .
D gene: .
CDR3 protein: CASSVDPPAGGYEQYF
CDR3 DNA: TGTGCCAGCAGCGTAGACCCCCCCGCAGGAGGATACGAGCAGTACTTC

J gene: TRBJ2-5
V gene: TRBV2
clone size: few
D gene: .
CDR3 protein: CASIGRQGKETQYF
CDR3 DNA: TGTGCCAGCATTGGCCGTCAGGGCAAAGAGACCCAGTACTTC

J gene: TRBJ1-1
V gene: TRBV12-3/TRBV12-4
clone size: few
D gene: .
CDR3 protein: CASSKPGPRGTEAFF
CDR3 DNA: TGTGCCAGCAGTAAACCGGGCCCCCGAGGGACTGAAGCTTTCTTT

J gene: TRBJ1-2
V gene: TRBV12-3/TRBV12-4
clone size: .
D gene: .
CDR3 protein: CASTIDSGYGYTF
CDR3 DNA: TGTGCCAGCACCATTGACAGCGGCTATGGCTACACCTTC

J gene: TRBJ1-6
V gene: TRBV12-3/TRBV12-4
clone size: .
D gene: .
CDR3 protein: CASSPGVSYNSPLHF
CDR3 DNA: TGTGCCAGCAGCCCAGGGGTCTCCTATAATTCACCCCTCCACTTT

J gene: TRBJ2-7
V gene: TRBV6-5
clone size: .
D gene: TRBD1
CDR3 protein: CASSVTGGYEQYF
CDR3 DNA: TGTGCAAGCAGTGTCACAGGGGGCTACGAGCAGTACTTC

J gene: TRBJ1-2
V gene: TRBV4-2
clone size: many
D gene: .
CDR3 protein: CASSPSMGREDGYTF
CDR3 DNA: TGTGCCAGCAGCCCTTCGATGGGCAGGGAGGATGGCTACACCTTC

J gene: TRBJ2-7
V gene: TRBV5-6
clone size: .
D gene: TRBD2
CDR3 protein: CASSPGTRGLEQYF
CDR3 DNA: TGTGCCAGCAGCCCCGGGACTAGAGGTCTCGAGCAGTACTTC

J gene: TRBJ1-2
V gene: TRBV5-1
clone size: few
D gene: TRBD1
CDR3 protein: CASSTGQLYGYTF
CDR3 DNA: TGCGCCAGCAGCACGGGACAGCTCTATGGCTACACCTTC

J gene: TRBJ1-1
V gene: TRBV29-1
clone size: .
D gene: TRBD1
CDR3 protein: CSAKQTGEAEAFF
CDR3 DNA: TGCAGCGCAAAACAGACAGGGGAAGCTGAAGCTTTCTTT

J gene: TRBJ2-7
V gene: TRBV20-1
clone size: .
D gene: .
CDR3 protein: CSANSGLYEQYF
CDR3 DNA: TGCAGTGCTAACTCGGGACTTTACGAGCAGTACTTC

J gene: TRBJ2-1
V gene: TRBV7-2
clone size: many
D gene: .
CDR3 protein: CASRVGGGTYNEQFF
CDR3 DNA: TGTGCCAGCCGCGTCGGAGGCGGAACCTACAATGAGCAGTTCTTC

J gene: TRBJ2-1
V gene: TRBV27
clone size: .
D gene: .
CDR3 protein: CASSLFRSNNEQFF
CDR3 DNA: TGTGCCAGCAGTTTATTTCGCAGCAACAATGAGCAGTTCTTC

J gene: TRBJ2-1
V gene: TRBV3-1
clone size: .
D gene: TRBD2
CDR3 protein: CASSRSSGGRGEQFF
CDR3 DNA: TGTGCCAGCAGCCGTTCTAGCGGGGGGCGAGGTGAGCAGTTCTTC

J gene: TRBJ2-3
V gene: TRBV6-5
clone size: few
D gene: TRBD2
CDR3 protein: CASSYSWGGSTDTQYF
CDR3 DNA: TGTGCCAGCAGTTACTCCTGGGGGGGAAGCACAGATACGCAGTATTTT

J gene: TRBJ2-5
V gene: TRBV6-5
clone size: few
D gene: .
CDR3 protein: CASSYLRTAPQETQYF
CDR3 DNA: TGTGCCAGCAGTTACTTGAGGACTGCGCCTCAAGAGACCCAGTACTTC

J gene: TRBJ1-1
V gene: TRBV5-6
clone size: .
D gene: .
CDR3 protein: CASSRWGEAFF
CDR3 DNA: TGTGCCAGCAGCCGCTGGGGTGAAGCTTTCTTT

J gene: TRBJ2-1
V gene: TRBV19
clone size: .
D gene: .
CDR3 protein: CASSNALRSGNEQFF
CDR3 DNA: TGTGCCAGTAGTAATGCCCTTCGAAGCGGGAATGAGCAGTTCTTC

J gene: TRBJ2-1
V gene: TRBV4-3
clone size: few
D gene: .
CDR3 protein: CASSQDYWLFDNEQFF
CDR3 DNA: TGCGCCAGCAGCCAAGATTATTGGCTATTCGACAATGAGCAGTTCTTC

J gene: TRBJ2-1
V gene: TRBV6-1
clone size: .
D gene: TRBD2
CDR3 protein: CASERGVNEQFF
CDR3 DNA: TGTGCCAGCGAGCGGGGGGTTAATGAGCAGTTCTTC

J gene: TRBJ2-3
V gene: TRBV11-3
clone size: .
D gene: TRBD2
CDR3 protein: CASSQGLAEGDTQYF
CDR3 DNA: TGTGCCAGCAGCCAGGGACTAGCGGAGGGGGATACGCAGTATTTT

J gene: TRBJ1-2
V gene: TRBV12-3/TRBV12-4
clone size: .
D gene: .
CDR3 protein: CASSIQANYGYTF
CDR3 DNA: TGTGCCAGCAGTATACAGGCGAACTATGGCTACACCTTC

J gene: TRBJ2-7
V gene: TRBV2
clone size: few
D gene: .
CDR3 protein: CASRRSRGGYEQYF
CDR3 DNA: TGTGCCAGCAGGAGGTCGAGAGGGGGGTACGAGCAGTACTTC

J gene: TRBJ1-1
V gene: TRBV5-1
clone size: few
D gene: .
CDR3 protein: CASSKSWTVNTEAFF
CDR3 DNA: TGCGCCAGCAGCAAATCTTGGACAGTGAACACTGAAGCTTTCTTT

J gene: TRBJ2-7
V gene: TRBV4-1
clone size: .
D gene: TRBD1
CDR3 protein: CASSQEWDRGTYEQYF
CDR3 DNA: TGCGCCAGCAGCCAGGAATGGGACAGGGGGACCTACGAGCAGTACTTC

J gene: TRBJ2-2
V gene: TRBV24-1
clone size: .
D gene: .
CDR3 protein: CATRKRGGTGELFF
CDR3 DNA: TGTGCCACCAGGAAGAGGGGTGGAACCGGGGAGCTGTTTTTT

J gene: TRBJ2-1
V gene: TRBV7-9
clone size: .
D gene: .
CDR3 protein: CASSLRLSAWTQYNEQFF
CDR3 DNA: TGTGCCAGCAGCCTAAGGCTGTCCGCTTGGACACAGTACAATGAGCAGTTCTTC

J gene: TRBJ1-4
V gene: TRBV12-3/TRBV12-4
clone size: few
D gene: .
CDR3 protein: CASSPSGGEVEKLFF
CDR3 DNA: TGTGCCAGCAGCCCGTCGGGGGGGGAGGTTGAAAAACTGTTTTTT

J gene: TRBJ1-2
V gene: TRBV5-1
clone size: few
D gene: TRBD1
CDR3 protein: CASSLIGQGGGGYTF
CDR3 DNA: TGCGCCAGCAGCTTGATCGGACAGGGAGGCGGTGGCTACACCTTC

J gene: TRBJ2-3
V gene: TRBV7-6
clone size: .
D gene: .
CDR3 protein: CASSSLPTPQGDTQYF
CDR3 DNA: TGTGCCAGCAGCTCACTCCCGACGCCCCAGGGAGATACGCAGTATTTT

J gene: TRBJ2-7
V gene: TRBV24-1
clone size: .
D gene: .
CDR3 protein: CATSDARRTSYEQYF
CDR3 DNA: TGTGCCACCAGTGATGCAAGAAGAACCTCCTACGAGCAGTACTTC

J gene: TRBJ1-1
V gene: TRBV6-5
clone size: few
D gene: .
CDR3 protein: CARSAAGRTEAFF
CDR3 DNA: TGTGCCCGCAGCGCCGCAGGGAGGACTGAAGCTTTCTTT

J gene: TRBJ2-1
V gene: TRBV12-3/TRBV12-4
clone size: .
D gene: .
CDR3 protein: CASSFVQVHEQFF
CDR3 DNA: TGTGCCAGCAGTTTCGTTCAGGTACATGAGCAGTTCTTC

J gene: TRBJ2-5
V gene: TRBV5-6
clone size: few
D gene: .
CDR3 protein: CASRRHRDTIQETQYF
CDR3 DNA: TGTGCCAGCAGGCGGCACCGGGACACTATCCAAGAGACCCAGTACTTC

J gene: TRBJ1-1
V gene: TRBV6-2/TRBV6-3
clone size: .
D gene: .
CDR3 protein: CASSYSAQNTEAFF
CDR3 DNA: TGTGCCAGCAGTTACTCAGCGCAGAACACTGAAGCTTTCTTT

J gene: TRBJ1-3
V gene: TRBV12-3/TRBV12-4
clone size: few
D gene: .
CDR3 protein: CASSPGGNTIYF
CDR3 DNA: TGTGCCAGCAGCCCCGGAGGAAACACCATATATTTT

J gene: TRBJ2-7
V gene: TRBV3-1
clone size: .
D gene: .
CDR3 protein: CASSLRRWLEQYF
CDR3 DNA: TGTGCCAGCAGCCTCCGCAGGTGGCTCGAGCAGTACTTC

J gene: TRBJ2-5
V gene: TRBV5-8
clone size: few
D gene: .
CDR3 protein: CASSLGIDREGQEIQYF
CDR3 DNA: TGTGCCAGCAGCTTGGGTATAGACAGGGAGGGACAAGAGATCCAGTACTTC

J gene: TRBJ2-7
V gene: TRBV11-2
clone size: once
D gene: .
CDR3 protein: CASSLTRASASYEQYF
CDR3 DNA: TGTGCCAGCAGCTTAACCCGGGCTAGCGCATCCTACGAGCAGTACTTC

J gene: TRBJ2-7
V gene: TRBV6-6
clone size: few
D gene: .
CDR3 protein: CASSRPKYEQYF
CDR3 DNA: TGTGCCAGCAGTAGGCCGAAATACGAGCAGTACTTC

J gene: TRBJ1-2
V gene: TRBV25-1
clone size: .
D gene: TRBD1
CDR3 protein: CASSEGTGWYGYTF
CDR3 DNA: TGTGCCAGCAGTGAAGGGACAGGGTGGTATGGCTACACCTTC